This TCR beta chain was documented in a study of metastatic and nonmetastatic thyroid tumors. Thyroid surgery was preceded by no treatment in any patient. The CDR3 is 14 residues long. Losses at the gene ends were 1 base for V and 5 bases for J; bases not matched to a gene: 1. Germline V gene data show CDR1 as SGHTA and CDR2 as FQGTGA. Findings of the study overall: Malignant thyroid tumors reportedly had TCR beta diversity that was significantly higher than in benign nodules, in blood and tumor.

This clone was counted ten times or more. Its antigen is not identified. In the authors' methods: The study took CDR3 differences across clinicopathological groups and made a distant-metastasis classifier for papillary thyroid cancer from them. Using MiXCR, TCRdb reanalyzed the PCR reads. TCRdb, rather than the study authors, made the V and J calls. Of tens of thousands of clones in the sample, 9.5% to 12% are singletons; the top ten hold approximately 22%. This clonotype originated in a female donor with papillary thyroid cancer or a benign thyroid nodule (not recorded which). Some clones in this sample may be carry-over from other donors' samples. This chain joins TRBV7-3 and TRBJ2-2; 7 bases fit TRBD1. The source material was blood. The CDR3 coding sequence is TGTGCCAGCAGCTTAAACAGGGGTACCGGGGAGCTGTTTTTT. Amino acid sequence: CASSLNRGTGELFF.